The sample holds one count of the clone carrying this TCR beta chain. Germline CDR1 reads SGHTA; CDR2 reads FQGTGA. V was pared by 3 bases and J by 6 bases, with 4 bases of the junction left unmatched. This CDR3 is built from 15 residues. People who had autoimmune disease history or systemic immunosuppression were excluded. Clones were sequenced by immunoSEQ multiplex PCR, and TCRdb holds only the in-frame ones, with some missing. Among about 62,000 clones listed, around four fifths were seen once. The sample comes from a study of OX40 agonist ivuxolimab in advanced cancers. Overall study context: It was ivuxolimab, an agonistic anti-OX40 (CD134) antibody, that patients were treated with.

The J gene is TRBJ2-3, the V gene TRBV7-3; 12 positions match TRBD2. The specimen was CD4+ or CD8+ T cells sorted from blood, collected in a trial of the OX40 agonist ivuxolimab. This receptor was taken from an adult with an advanced solid tumor such as melanoma, head and neck, liver or kidney cancer. The CDR3 protein is CASSLTSGSGDTQYF. The CDR3 nucleotides are TGTGCCAGCAGCTTGACTAGCGGGAGTGGGGATACGCAGTATTTT.